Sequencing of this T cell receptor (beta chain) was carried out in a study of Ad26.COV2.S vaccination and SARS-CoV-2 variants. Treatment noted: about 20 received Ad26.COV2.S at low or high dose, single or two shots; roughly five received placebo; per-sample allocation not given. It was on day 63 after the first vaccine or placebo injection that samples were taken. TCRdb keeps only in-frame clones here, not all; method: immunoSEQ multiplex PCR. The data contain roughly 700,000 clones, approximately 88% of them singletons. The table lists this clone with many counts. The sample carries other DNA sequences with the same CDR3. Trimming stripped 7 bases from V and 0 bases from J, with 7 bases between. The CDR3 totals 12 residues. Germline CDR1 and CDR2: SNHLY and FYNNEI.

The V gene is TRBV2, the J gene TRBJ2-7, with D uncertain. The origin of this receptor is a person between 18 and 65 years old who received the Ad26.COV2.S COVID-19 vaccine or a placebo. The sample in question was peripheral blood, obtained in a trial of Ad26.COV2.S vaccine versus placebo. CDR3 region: CASTGDSYEQYF. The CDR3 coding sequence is TGTGCCAGCACTGGTGACTCCTACGAGCAGTACTTC. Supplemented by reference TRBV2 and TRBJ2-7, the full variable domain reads EPEVTQTPSHQVTQMGQEVILRCVPISNHLYFYWYRQILGQKVEFLVSFYNNEISEKSEIFDDQFSVERPDGSNFTLKIRSTKLEDSAMYFCASTGDSYEQYFGPGTRLTVT.